Sequencing of this T cell receptor (beta chain) was carried out in a study of CD8+ T cells in alopecia areata (dated by TCRdb to 2017 to 2018). As for the study more broadly: The treated patients, all with moderate-to-severe alopecia areata, were enrolled in an open-label pilot trial of oral tofacitinib given at 5 to 10 mg twice daily. Patients stayed on tofacitinib for 6 to 18 months and then had 6 months of follow-up off drug so that delayed response and recurrence could be assessed. In treated patients, disease severity was measured using the SALT score, which gives the percentage of scalp surface area affected. The study used high-throughput TCRbeta sequencing to examine T cell clonal expansion in alopecia areata, in both the C3H/HeJ mouse model and human patients. In humans, TCRbeta sequencing was performed on scalp tissue and on sorted CD4+ and CD8+ peripheral blood T cells from healthy controls and from patients with patchy or totalis/universalis alopecia areata. Patients on tofacitinib were biopsied at baseline and after 4 and 24 weeks of treatment, and several of the patients also had a later scalp biopsy. Scalp clonality was compared across normal scalp (n=4), patchy alopecia areata scalp (n=8), and alopecia totalis/universalis scalp (n=8). RNA was obtained with the PAXgene miRNA kit for fixed scalp, the miRNeasy kit for PBMCs, and the RNeasy kit for mouse skin. TCRbeta CDR3 regions were amplified by immunoSEQ multiplex PCR with 35 Vbeta forward and 13 Jbeta reverse primers.

The sample's time point label, decoded: roughly 24 weeks on oral tofacitinib. What the treatment or condition label conveys for this sample: oral pan-JAK inhibitor, 5-10 mg twice daily. From alopecia areata patients, peripheral blood was collected along with lesional scalp punch biopsies. PBMCs were separated by density centrifugation and stained for CD3, CD4 and CD8, after which CD4+ and CD8+ T cells were sorted on a FACSAria. CDR1 and CDR2 (KGHSH, LQKENI) derive from the germline V gene. A distance of 12 bases separates the germline ends of V and J, which lose 4 bases and 1 base respectively. The CDR3 goes from the cysteine to the phenylalanine over 15 residues. CDR3 DNA is the only sequence kept; it has 45 bases, read in frame from the first base. There are a few counts of this clone. The clone's antigen remains unknown. Base qualities are missing; no much larger clone stands one base away. Libraries were prepared through the immunoSEQ multiplex PCR assay. RNA was extracted from all samples and reverse transcribed into cDNA as template for TCR sequencing. First-strand cDNA was synthesized with SuperScript III using a 2:1 mix of oligo-dT and random hexamers. A synthetic immune receptor repertoire was used to measure amplification bias, and any remaining bias was corrected computationally. As for the original processing: Raw reads were preprocessed to remove errors, and CDR3 was defined according to IMGT conventions as the region from the conserved cysteine to phenylalanine. Clonality was computed as 1 minus the Shannon entropy, with the entropy normalized by log2 of the number of productive unique TCRs. Whether each scalp clone was CD4 or CD8 was inferred by checking scalp TCRbeta sequences against the CD4 and CD8 repertoires from sorted blood. TCRdb mirrors the immuneACCESS table, restricted to in-frame sequences. Some clones are absent from its copies; in checked studies, under half trace to an unresolved V gene, and the reason for the others is unknown. That table supplies the V and J calls and clone size; D and trimming were determined from the DNA. This sample comprises around 270,000 clones, roughly 50% of them detected only once. Approximately 1.8% of the sample comes from the top ten.

The study at large found these results: The treated cohort was small, with a single nonresponder, so links between baseline CD8+ expansion and response need larger studies. Lesional scalp, especially in alopecia totalis/universalis, showed higher clonality and more expanded CD8+ clones than normal scalp, suggesting antigenic drive. During tofacitinib treatment, many expanded lesional clones stuck around in both scalp and blood, and this persistence may partly explain why relapse happens after treatment is stopped. TCR sequences shared between patients were less clear than in mice, possibly partly because of HLA diversity in the patient population. Tofacitinib significantly lowered scalp clonality and the number of expanded CD8+ clones among the top 100 scalp clones. Unlike mouse skin, where gammadelta T cells dominate, normal human skin contains resident alphabeta T cells that get sequenced too, which complicates analysis of the scalp TCR repertoire.

In this chain, TRBV18 is recombined with TRBJ2-3; the D segment could be TRBD1, given 6 matching bases. The TCR comes from a human donor with alopecia areata. The sample was CD4+ T cells sorted from blood, taken at week 24, from a patient treated with tofacitinib. CDR3 reads: CASSLNRAGTDTQYF. The DNA sequence is as follows: TGTGCCAGCTCACTCAACAGGGCCGGCACAGATACGCAGTATTTT.